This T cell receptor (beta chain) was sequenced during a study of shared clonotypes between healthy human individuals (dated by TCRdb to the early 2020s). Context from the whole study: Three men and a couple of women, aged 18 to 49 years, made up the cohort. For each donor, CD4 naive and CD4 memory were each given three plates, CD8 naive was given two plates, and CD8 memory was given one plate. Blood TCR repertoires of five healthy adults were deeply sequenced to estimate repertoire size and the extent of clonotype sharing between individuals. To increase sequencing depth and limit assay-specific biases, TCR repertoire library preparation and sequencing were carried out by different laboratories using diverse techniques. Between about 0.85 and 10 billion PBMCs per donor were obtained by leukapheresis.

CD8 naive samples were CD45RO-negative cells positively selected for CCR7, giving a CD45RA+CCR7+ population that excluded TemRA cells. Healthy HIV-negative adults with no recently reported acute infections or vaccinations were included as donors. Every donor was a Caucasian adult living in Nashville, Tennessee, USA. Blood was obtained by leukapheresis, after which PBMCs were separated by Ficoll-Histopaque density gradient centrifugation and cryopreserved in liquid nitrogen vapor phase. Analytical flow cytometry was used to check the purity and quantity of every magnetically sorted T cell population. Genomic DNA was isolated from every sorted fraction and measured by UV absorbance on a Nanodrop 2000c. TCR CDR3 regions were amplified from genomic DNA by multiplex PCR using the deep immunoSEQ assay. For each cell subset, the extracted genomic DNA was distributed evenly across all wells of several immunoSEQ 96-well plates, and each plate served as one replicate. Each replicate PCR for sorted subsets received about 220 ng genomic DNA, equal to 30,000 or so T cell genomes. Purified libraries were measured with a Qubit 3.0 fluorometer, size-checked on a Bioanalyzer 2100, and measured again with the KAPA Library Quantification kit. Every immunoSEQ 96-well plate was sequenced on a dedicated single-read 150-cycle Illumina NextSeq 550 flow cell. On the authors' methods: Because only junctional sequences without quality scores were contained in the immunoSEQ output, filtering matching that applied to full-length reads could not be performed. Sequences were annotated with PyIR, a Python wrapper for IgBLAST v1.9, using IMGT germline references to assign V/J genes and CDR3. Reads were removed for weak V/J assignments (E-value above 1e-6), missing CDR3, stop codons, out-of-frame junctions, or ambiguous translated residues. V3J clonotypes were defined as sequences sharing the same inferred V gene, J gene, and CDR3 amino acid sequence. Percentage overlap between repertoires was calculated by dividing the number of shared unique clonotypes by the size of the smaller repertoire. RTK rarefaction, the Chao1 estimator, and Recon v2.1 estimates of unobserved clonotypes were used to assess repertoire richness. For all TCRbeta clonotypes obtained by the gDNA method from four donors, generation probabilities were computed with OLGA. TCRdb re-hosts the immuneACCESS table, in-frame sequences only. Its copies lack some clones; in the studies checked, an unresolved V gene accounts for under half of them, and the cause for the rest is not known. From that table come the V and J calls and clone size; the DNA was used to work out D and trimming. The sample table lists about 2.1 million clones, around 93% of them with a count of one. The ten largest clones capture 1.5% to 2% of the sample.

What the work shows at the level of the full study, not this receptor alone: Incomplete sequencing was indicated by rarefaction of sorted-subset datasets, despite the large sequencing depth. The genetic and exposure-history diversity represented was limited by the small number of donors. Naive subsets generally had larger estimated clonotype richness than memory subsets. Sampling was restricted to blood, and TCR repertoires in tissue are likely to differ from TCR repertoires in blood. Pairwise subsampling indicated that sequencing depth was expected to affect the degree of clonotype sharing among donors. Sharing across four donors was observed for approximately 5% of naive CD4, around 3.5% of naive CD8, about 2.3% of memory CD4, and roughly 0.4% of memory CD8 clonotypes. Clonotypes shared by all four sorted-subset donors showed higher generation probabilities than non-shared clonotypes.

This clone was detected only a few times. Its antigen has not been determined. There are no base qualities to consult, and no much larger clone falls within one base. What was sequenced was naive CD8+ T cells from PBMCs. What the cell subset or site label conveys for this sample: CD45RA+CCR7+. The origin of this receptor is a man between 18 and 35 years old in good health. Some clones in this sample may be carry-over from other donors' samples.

The DNA is as follows: TGTGCCAGCAAAGTTAATCGCTATGGCTACACCTTC. It specifies CASKVNRYGYTF. Recombination linked TRBV2 to TRBJ1-2; no D segment can be confidently identified. At the junction V is shortened by 7 bases and J by 4 bases, with 10 bases in between. The CDR3 starts with the cysteine, ends with the phenylalanine, and has 12 residues. The retained sequence is limited to the CDR3, 36 bases, with the frame set at the first base. Via the germline V gene, CDR1 is SNHLY and CDR2 FYNNEI. The variable domain in full, with residues beyond the CDR3 obtained from the reference TRBV2 and TRBJ1-2 genes, is EPEVTQTPSHQVTQMGQEVILRCVPISNHLYFYWYRQILGQKVEFLVSFYNNEISEKSEIFDDQFSVERPDGSNFTLKIRSTKLEDSAMYFCASKVNRYGYTFGSGTRLTVV.